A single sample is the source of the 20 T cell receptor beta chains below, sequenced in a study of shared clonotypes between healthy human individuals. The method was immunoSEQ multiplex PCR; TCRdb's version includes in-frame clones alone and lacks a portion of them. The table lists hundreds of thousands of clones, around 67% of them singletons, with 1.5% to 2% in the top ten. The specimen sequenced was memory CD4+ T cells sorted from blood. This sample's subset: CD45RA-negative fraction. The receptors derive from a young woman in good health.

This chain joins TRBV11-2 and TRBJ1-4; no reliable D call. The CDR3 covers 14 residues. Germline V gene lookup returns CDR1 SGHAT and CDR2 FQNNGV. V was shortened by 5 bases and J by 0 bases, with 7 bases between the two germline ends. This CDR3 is CASSLWATNEKLFF. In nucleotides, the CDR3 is TGTGCCAGCAGCCTCTGGGCAACTAATGAAAAACTGTTTTTT.

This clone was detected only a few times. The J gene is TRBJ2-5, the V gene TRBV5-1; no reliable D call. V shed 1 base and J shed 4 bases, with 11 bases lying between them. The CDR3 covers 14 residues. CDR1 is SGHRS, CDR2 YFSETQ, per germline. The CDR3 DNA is TGCGCCAGCAGCTTGTCTAGGTTAAGAGAGACCCAGTACTTC. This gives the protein CASSLSRLRETQYF.

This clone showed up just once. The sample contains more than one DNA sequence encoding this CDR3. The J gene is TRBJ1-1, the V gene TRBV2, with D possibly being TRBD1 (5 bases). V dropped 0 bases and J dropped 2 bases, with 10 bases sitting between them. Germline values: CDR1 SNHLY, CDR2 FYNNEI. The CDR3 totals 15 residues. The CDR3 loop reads CASSEAWGRNTEAFF. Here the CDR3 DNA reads TGTGCCAGCAGTGAAGCGTGGGGCCGCAACACTGAAGCTTTCTTT.

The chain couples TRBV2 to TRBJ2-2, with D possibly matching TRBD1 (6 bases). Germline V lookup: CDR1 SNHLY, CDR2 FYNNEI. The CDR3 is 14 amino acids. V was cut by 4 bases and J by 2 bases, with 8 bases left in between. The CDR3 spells CASSADSNTGELFF. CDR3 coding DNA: TGTGCCAGCAGTGCGGACAGTAACACCGGGGAGCTGTTTTTT. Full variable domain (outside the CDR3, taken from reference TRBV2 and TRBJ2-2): EPEVTQTPSHQVTQMGQEVILRCVPISNHLYFYWYRQILGQKVEFLVSFYNNEISEKSEIFDDQFSVERPDGSNFTLKIRSTKLEDSAMYFCASSADSNTGELFFGEGSRLTVL.

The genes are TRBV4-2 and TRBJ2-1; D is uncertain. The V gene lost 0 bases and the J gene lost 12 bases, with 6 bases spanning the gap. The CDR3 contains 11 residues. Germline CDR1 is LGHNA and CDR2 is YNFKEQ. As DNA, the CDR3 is TGTGCCAGCAGCCAAGATCGCTTGCAGTTCTTC. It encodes CASSQDRLQFF.

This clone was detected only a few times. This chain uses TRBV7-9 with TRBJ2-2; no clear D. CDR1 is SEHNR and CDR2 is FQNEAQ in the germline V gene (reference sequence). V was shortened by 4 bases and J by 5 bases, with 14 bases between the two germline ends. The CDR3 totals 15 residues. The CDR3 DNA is TGTGCCAGCAGCTCTTCCGACGGATTTACCGGGGAGCTGTTTTTT. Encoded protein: CASSSSDGFTGELFF.

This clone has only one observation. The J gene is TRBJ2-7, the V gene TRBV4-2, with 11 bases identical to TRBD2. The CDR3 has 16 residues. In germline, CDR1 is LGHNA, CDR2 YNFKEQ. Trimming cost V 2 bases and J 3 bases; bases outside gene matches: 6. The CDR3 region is CASSQSGLADFYEQYF. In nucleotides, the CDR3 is TGTGCCAGCAGCCAATCGGGACTAGCGGACTTCTACGAGCAGTACTTC.

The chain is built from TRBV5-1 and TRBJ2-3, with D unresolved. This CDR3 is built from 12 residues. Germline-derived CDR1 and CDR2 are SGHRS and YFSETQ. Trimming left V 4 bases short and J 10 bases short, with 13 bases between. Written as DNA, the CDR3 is TGCGCCAGCAGCCCCGAAGGCACCCCGCAGTATTTT. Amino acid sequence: CASSPEGTPQYF.

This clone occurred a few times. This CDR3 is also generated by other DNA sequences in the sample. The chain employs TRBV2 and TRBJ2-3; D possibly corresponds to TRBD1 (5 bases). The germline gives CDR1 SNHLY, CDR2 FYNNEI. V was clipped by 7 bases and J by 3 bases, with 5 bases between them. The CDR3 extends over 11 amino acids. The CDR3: CASTGTDTQYF. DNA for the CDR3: TGTGCCAGCACAGGGACAGATACGCAGTATTTT.

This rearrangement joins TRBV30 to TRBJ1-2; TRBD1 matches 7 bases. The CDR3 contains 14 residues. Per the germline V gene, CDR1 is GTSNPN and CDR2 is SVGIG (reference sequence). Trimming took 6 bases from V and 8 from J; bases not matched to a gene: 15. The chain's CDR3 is CACRLKGAPLGYTF. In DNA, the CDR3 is TGTGCCTGTAGATTAAAGGGGGCTCCGTTGGGCTACACCTTC.

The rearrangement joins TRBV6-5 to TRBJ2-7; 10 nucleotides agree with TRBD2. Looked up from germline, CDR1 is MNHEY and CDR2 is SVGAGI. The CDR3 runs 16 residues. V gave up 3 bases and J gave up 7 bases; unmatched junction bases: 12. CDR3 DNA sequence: TGTGCCAGCAGTTATACTAGCGGGACGCCCGGGGGGGAGCAGTACTTC. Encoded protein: CASSYTSGTPGGEQYF.

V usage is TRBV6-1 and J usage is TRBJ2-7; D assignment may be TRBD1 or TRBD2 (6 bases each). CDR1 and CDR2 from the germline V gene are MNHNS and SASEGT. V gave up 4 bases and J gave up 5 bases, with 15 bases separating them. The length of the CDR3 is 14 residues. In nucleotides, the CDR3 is TGTGCCAGCAGTGCCGGGGGACAATCCAACGAGCAGTACTTC. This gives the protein CASSAGGQSNEQYF.

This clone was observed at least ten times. This chain's CDR3 is CASSVQGYTEAFF. The CDR3 DNA is TGTGCCAGCAGCGTACAGGGTTACACTGAAGCTTTCTTT. V usage is TRBV7-9 and J usage is TRBJ1-1, with D possibly being TRBD1 (6 bases). Germline loops: CDR1 SEHNR, CDR2 FQNEAQ (reference sequence). V lost 5 bases, J lost 3 bases, and 10 bases lay in between. The CDR3 is 13 residues long. The variable domain in full, with the rest retrieved from reference TRBV7-9 and TRBJ1-1, is DTGVSQNPRHKITKRGQNVTFRCDPISEHNRLYWYRQTLGQGPEFLTYFQNEAQLEKSRLLSDRFSAERPKGSFSTLEIQRTEQGDSAMYLCASSVQGYTEAFFGQGTRLTVV.

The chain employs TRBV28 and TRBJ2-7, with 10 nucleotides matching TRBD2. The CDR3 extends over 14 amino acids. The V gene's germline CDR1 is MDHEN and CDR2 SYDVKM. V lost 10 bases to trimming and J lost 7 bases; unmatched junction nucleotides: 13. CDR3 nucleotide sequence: TGTGCCATCCGACGATCCGGGACTAGCGTGGAGCAGTACTTC. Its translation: CAIRRSGTSVEQYF.

CDR3 bases: TGTGCCAGCAGTTACAAACAGGAGGTGTATGAAAAACTGTTTTTT. It specifies CASSYKQEVYEKLFF. This chain links TRBV6-5 with TRBJ1-4, with a possible D match to TRBD1 (5 bases). The V end lost 2 bases, the J end lost 6 bases, and 13 bases lay between the germline ends. This CDR3 has 15 amino acids. Germline-derived CDR1 and CDR2 are MNHEY and SVGAGI.

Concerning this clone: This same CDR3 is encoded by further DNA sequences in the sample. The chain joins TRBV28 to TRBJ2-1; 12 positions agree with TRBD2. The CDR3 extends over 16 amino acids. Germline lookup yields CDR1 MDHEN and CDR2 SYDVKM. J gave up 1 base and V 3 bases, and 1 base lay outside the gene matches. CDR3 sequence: CASSLTSGSSYNEQFF. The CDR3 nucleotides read TGTGCCAGCAGTTTGACTAGCGGGAGTTCCTACAATGAGCAGTTCTTC. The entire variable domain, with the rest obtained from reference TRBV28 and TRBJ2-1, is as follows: DVKVTQSSRYLVKRTGEKVFLECVQDMDHENMFWYRQDPGLGLRLIYFSYDVKMKEKGDIPEGYSVSREKKERFSLILESASTNQTSMYLCASSLTSGSSYNEQFFGPGTRLTVL.

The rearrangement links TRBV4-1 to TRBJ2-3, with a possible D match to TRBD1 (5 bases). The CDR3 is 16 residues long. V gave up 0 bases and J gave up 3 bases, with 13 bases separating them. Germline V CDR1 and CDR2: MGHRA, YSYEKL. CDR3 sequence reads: CASSQDSGLGTDTQYF. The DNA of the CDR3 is TGCGCCAGCAGCCAAGATTCAGGGCTCGGAACAGATACGCAGTATTTT.

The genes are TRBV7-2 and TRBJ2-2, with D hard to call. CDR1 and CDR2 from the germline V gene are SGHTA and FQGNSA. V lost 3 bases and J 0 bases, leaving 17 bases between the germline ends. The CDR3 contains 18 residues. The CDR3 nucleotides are TGTGCCAGCAGCTTTCCATTACGTCGCCAGGCGAACACCGGGGAGCTGTTTTTT. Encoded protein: CASSFPLRRQANTGELFF.

The CDR3 region has the DNA TGTGCCAGTCGTGGCGGGACCATCACCGGGGAGCTGTTTTTT. Protein product: CASRGGTITGELFF. The rearrangement uses TRBV6-5 and TRBJ2-2; possibly TRBD2 for D (6 bases). Germline CDR1 and CDR2: MNHEY and SVGAGI. The CDR3 is 14 amino acids. The V end was cut by 9 bases, the J end by 4 bases, with 15 bases between.

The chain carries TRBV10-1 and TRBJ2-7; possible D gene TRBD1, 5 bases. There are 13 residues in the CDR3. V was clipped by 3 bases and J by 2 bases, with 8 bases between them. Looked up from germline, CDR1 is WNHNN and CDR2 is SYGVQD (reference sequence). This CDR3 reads CASSDGQTYEQYF. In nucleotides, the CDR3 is TGCGCCAGCAGTGATGGACAAACCTACGAGCAGTACTTC.